Listed here are 20 T cell receptor beta chains from one sample, sequenced in a study of CD8 T cells in Susac syndrome. Reverse transcription used 0.5 to 1 ug RNA and random hexamers. TCRdb passed the immunoSEQ multiplex PCR reads through MiXCR, listing each CDR3 protein once. Altogether approximately 200,000 distinct CDR3 sequences are present, just under 95% being singletons, with the ten largest covering about 0.08%. The sequenced material came from CD4+ T cells from PBMCs. The receptors derive from a human donor with multiple sclerosis.

The genes are TRBV6-6 and TRBJ2-4; the match to TRBD1 covers 8 bases. Losses at the gene ends were 5 bases for V and 11 bases for J; bases not matched to a gene: 2. The CDR3 is 11 residues long. CDR1 is MNHNY, CDR2 SVGAGI, per germline (reference sequence). CDR3 in DNA: TGTGCCAGCAGTAGCAGGGGGCTTCAGTACTTC. As protein: CASSSRGLQYF.

J is TRBJ1-2 and V is TRBV6-5; D unresolved. Germline V lookup: CDR1 MNHEY, CDR2 SVGAGI. Trimming took off 4 bases at V and 12 bases at J, with 18 bases between the two ends. The CDR3 length is 13 residues. This CDR3 reads CASSSEGALGNTF. In nucleotides, the CDR3 is TGTGCCAGCAGTTCGGAGGGCGCTTTAGGAAACACCTTC.

The chain joins TRBV24-1 to TRBJ2-3; D may be TRBD2 (5 bases). CDR3 length: 17 amino acids. Trimming pared 4 bases from V and 1 base from J, leaving 17 bases between. The V gene's germline CDR1 is KGHDR and CDR2 SFDVKD. The CDR3 loop is CATSDPNVAGGTDTQYF. The DNA of the CDR3 is TGTGCCACCAGTGACCCTAATGTGGCGGGCGGCACAGATACGCAGTATTTT.

This chain connects TRBV7-9 to TRBJ2-5, with TRBD2 identical over 7 bases. The germline gives CDR1 SEHNR, CDR2 FQNEAQ (reference sequence). This CDR3 has 19 amino acids. Trimming removed 3 bases from V and 1 base from J; junction bases left unmatched: 17. The CDR3 sequence: CASSFSDLPPSGAQETQYF. The CDR3 coding sequence is TGTGCCAGCAGCTTTAGCGACCTTCCACCGAGCGGGGCCCAAGAGACCCAGTACTTC. The entire variable domain, with the rest obtained from reference TRBV7-9 and TRBJ2-5, is as follows: DTGVSQNPRHKITKRGQNVTFRCDPISEHNRLYWYRQTLGQGPEFLTYFQNEAQLEKSRLLSDRFSAERPKGSFSTLEIQRTEQGDSAMYLCASSFSDLPPSGAQETQYFGPGTRLLVL.

This chain joins TRBV29-1 and TRBJ2-1; D remains unclear. V was clipped by 4 bases and J by 0 bases, with 13 bases between them. Looked up from germline, CDR1 is SQVTM and CDR2 is ANQGSEA. The CDR3 extends over 15 amino acids. CDR3 sequence reads: CSVVGQLSSYNEQFF. Here the CDR3 DNA reads TGCAGCGTTGTAGGGCAGCTGAGCTCCTACAATGAGCAGTTCTTC.

The chain's CDR3 is CSVHTLAGQNTGELFF. CDR3 sequence (DNA): TGCAGCGTTCATACGTTAGCGGGGCAGAACACCGGGGAGCTGTTTTTT. The V gene is TRBV29-1, the J gene TRBJ2-2; 8 positions match TRBD2. This CDR3 is 16 amino acids long. V was pared by 5 bases and J by 1 base, with 9 bases of the junction left unmatched. The germline CDR1 and CDR2 sequences are SQVTM and ANQGSEA.

This clonotype occurred once. The rearrangement links TRBV30 to TRBJ1-2; D might be TRBD1 (5 bases). The CDR3 runs 11 residues. The V end lost 5 bases, the J end lost 8 bases, and 12 bases lay between the germline ends. Germline loops: CDR1 GTSNPN, CDR2 SVGIG (reference sequence). The CDR3: CAWRLGGGYTF. The CDR3 DNA follows: TGTGCCTGGCGCCTCGGGGGGGGCTACACCTTC.

The CDR3 region has the DNA TGTGCCAGCAGTTCAATCCCAACCCACTATGGCTACACCTTC. Residues: CASSSIPTHYGYTF. V is TRBV6-6 and J is TRBJ1-2; D not resolved. CDR3 length: 14 residues. The V end lost 4 bases, the J end lost 3 bases, and 12 bases lay between the germline ends. Germline CDR1 MNHNY, CDR2 SVGAGI (reference sequence).

The V and J genes are TRBV11-2 and TRBJ2-7; D gene ambiguous. The V gene lost 0 bases and the J gene lost 3 bases, with 9 bases spanning the gap. Per the germline V gene, CDR1 is SGHAT and CDR2 is FQNNGV. The CDR3 covers 14 residues. CDR3 in DNA: TGTGCCAGCAGCTTAGATTATAGGGACTACGAGCAGTACGTC. Its protein product is CASSLDYRDYEQYV.

The chain carries TRBV10-3 and TRBJ1-6; D possibly corresponds to TRBD1 (5 bases). V was clipped by 8 bases and J by 4 bases, with 6 bases between them. This CDR3 contains 12 residues. Germline V gene data show CDR1 as ENHRY and CDR2 as SYGVKD. The CDR3 DNA reads as TGTGCCATCGGGGGATATAATTCACCCCTCCACTTT. Its protein product is CAIGGYNSPLHF.

This chain uses TRBV20-1 with TRBJ2-1, with TRBD2 matching 14 bases. CDR1 and CDR2 (germline): DFQATT, SNEGSKA (reference sequence). The CDR3 consists of 15 residues. With 6 bases clipped from V and 6 bases from J, the junction kept 7 bases outside the gene matches. The CDR3 DNA sequence: TGCAGTGCCCAGCACGGACTAGCGGGGGGCAATGAGCAGTTCTTC. Its translation is CSAQHGLAGGNEQFF.

The sample holds a few counts of this clonotype. The J gene is TRBJ1-1, the V gene TRBV18; tentative D call: TRBD1 (6 bases). The length of the CDR3 is 13 residues. V lost 8 bases and J 1 base, leaving 11 bases between the germline ends. Germline V gene sequence: CDR1 KGHSH, CDR2 LQKENI. The CDR3 DNA sequence: TGTGCCAGCAGCCCGGGACAGAACACTGAAGCTTTCTTT. This translates into CASSPGQNTEAFF.

The V and J genes are TRBV2 and TRBJ2-5; the D gene is possibly TRBD1 (5 bases). The V and J ends lost 1 base and 13 bases respectively, with 10 bases between them. Germline-derived CDR1 and CDR2 are SNHLY and FYNNEI. This CDR3 is 11 amino acids long. The CDR3 region is CASSEVAGSYF. The CDR3 DNA follows: TGTGCCAGCAGTGAAGTGGCAGGGTCGTACTTC. The full variable domain, its missing parts supplied by reference TRBV2 and TRBJ2-5, is EPEVTQTPSHQVTQMGQEVILRCVPISNHLYFYWYRQILGQKVEFLVSFYNNEISEKSEIFDDQFSVERPDGSNFTLKIRSTKLEDSAMYFCASSEVAGSYFGPGTRLLVL.

The chain couples TRBV29-1 to TRBJ2-2; 7 bases map to TRBD1. This CDR3 contains 13 residues. V was pared by 7 bases and J by 4 bases, with 6 bases of the junction left unmatched. Per germline, CDR1 SQVTM and CDR2 ANQGSEA. CDR3 protein: CSGGTASTGELFF. The CDR3 DNA reads TGCAGCGGGGGGACAGCGAGCACCGGGGAGCTGTTTTTT.

V and J are TRBV25-1 and TRBJ1-5, with D perhaps matching TRBD1 (5 bases). This CDR3 contains 13 residues. Trimming stripped 2 bases from V and 8 bases from J, with 10 bases between. The germline gives CDR1 MGHDK, CDR2 SYGVNS. CDR3 residues: CASSEEGRKPQHF. The CDR3 region has the DNA TGTGCCAGCAGTGAAGAGGGGAGGAAGCCCCAGCATTTT.

V usage is TRBV4-2 and J usage is TRBJ2-5; TRBD2 aligns across 10 bases. Germline V CDR1 and CDR2: LGHNA, YNFKEQ. This CDR3 is built from 16 residues. With 0 bases clipped from V and 7 bases from J, the junction kept 8 bases outside the gene matches. Here the CDR3 DNA reads TGTGCCAGCAGCCAAGATTCAGCGGGGGGGTACGGGACCCAGTACTTC. As protein: CASSQDSAGGYGTQYF.

The V and J genes are TRBV19 and TRBJ1-2; TRBD1 is a possible D gene (5 bases). CDR1 is LNHDA and CDR2 is SQIVND in the germline V gene (reference sequence). This CDR3 has 14 amino acids. Trimming removed 8 bases from V and 5 bases from J, with 18 bases in between. CDR3 bases: TGTGCCAGTCTCCGTTTGCGGGACGGGTATGGCTACACCTTC. Amino acid sequence: CASLRLRDGYGYTF.

This chain connects TRBV3-1 to TRBJ2-5; TRBD2 matches at 9 bases. V lost 2 bases and J lost 8; bases outside the gene matches: 12. The CDR3 sequence is 16 residues long. The germline V gene has CDR1 LGHDT and CDR2 YNNKEL (reference sequence). The CDR3 here is CASSQFSGVSGGTQYF. The DNA of the CDR3 is TGTGCCAGCAGCCAATTCTCCGGCGTTAGCGGGGGAACCCAGTACTTC.

The rearrangement links TRBV5-1 to TRBJ1-6; 10 nucleotides line up with TRBD1. Germline loops: CDR1 SGHRS, CDR2 YFSETQ. The CDR3 is 16 amino acids. V dropped 0 bases and J dropped 10; count of bases not matched to a gene: 7. The CDR3 region is CASSLEPGTGASPLHF. The CDR3 coding sequence is TGCGCCAGCAGCTTGGAACCCGGGACAGGGGCCTCACCCCTCCACTTT.

The chain couples TRBV2 to TRBJ1-4; D possibly corresponds to TRBD1 (5 bases). Germline V gene lookup returns CDR1 SNHLY and CDR2 FYNNEI. The CDR3 consists of 15 residues. With 5 bases removed from V and 0 bases from J, the gap between germline ends came to 10 bases. CDR3 residues: CASSKTDATNEKLFF. The CDR3 bases are TGTGCCAGCAGTAAGACAGACGCAACTAATGAAAAACTGTTTTTT.